This T cell receptor beta chain was documented in a study of chemoradiotherapy in HPV16-positive cancers. Germline assignment: CDR1 SGHAT and CDR2 FQNNGV. The CDR3 is 16 amino acids. V was clipped by 0 bases and J by 2 bases, with 13 bases between them. Clones were sequenced by immunoSEQ multiplex PCR, and TCRdb holds only the in-frame ones, with some missing. The table shows 2,000 to 3,000 clones, with about 85% occurring only once. V is TRBV11-2 and J is TRBJ1-2; D remains ambiguous. The sequence derives from a human donor with HPV-associated anogenital cancer. Material: tumor tissue, obtained from a patient who underwent chemoradiotherapy. CDR3 in DNA: TGTGCCAGCAGCTTAGATCCTTCATCAGAGAACTATGGCTACACCTTC. Its protein is CASSLDPSSENYGYTF.